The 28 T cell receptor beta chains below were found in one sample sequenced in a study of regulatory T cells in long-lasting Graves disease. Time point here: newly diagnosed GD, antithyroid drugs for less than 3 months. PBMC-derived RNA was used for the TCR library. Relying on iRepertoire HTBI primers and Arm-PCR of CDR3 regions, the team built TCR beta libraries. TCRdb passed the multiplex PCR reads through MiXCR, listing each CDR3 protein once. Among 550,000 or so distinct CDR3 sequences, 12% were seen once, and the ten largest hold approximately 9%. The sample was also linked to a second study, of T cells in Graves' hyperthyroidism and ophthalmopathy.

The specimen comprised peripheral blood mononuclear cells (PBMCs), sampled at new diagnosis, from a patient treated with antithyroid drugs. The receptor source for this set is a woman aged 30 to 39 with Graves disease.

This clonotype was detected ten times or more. This CDR3 is CSARTGDSYTEAFF. DNA of the CDR3: TGCAGTGCGCGGACAGGCGATTCTTACACTGAAGCTTTCTTT. The chain has TRBV20-1 and TRBJ1-1, with 7 bases aligning to TRBD1. Germline loops: CDR1 DFQATT, CDR2 SNEGSKA (reference sequence). There are 14 residues in the CDR3. The junction had 10 bases not matched to a gene; V was cut back by 6 bases and J by 3 bases.

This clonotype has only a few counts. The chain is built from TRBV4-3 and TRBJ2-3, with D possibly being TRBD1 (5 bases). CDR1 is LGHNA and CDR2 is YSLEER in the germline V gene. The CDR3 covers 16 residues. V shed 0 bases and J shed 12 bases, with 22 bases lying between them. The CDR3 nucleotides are TGCGCCAGCAGCCAAGATACCCCGACAGCCCCACAGATCCAGTATTTT. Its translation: CASSQDTPTAPQIQYF.

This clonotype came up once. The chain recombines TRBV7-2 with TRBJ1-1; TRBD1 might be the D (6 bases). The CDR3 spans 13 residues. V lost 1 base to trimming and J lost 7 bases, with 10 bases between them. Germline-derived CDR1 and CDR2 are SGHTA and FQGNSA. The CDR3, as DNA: TGTGCCAGCAGCTTAGGACAGGATGGTGAAGCTTTCTTT. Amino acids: CASSLGQDGEAFF. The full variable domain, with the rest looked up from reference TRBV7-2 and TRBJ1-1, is GAGVSQSPSNKVTEKGKDVELRCDPISGHTALYWYRQSLGQGLEFLIYFQGNSAPDKSGLPSDRFSAERTGGSVSTLTIQRTQQEDSAVYLCASSLGQDGEAFFGQGTRLTVV.

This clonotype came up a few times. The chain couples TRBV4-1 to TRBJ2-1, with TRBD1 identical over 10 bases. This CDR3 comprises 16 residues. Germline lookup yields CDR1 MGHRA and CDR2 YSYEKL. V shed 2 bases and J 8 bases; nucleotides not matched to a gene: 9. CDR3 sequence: CASSQNSGTGVDEQFF. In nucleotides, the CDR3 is TGCGCCAGCAGCCAAAACTCCGGGACAGGGGTCGATGAGCAGTTCTTC.

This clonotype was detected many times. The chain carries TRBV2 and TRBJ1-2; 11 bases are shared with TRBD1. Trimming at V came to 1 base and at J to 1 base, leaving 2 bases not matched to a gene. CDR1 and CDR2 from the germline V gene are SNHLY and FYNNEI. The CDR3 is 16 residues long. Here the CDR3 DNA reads TGTGCCAGCAGTGAAGGGGGGACAGGGGGTAACTATGGCTACACCTTC. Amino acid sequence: CASSEGGTGGNYGYTF.

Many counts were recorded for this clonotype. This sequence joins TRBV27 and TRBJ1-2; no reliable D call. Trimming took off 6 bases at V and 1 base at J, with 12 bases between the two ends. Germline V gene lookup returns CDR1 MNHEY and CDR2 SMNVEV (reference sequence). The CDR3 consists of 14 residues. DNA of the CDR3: TGTGCCAGCAGCCCCCAAGGCATTAACTATGGCTACACCTTC. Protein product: CASSPQGINYGYTF.

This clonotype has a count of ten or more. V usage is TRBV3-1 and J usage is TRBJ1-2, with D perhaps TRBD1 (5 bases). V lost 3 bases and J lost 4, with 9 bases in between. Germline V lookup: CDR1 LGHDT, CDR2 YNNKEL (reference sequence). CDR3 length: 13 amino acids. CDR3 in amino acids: CASSQEGLYGYTF. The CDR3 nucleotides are TGTGCCAGCAGCCAGGAGGGGCTCTATGGCTACACCTTC.

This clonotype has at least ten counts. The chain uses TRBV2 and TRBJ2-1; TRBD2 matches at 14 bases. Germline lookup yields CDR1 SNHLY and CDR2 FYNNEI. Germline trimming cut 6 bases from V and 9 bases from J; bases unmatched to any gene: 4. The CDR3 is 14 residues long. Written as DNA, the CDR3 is TGTGCCAGCAGGGCGGGACTAGCGGGAGTTGAGCAGTTCTTC. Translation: CASRAGLAGVEQFF.

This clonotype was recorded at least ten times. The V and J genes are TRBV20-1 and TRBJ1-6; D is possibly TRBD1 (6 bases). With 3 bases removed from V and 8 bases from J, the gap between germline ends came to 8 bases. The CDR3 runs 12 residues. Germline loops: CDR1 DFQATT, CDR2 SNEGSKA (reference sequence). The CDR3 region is CSARDSYSPLHF. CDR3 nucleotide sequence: TGCAGTGCTAGGGACAGTTATTCACCCCTCCACTTT.

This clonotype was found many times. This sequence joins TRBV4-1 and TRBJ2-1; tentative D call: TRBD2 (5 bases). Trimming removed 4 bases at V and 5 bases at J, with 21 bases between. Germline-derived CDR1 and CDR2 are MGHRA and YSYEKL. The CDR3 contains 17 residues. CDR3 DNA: TGCGCCAGCAGCCCCCTTTTCGTCCTCCCGGGAAACAATGAGCAGTTCTTC. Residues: CASSPLFVLPGNNEQFF.

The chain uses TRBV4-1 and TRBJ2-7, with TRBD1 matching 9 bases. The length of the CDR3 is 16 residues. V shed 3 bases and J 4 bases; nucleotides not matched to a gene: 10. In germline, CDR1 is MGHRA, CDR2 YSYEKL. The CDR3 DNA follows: TGCGCCAGCAGCCACCTTCTCCGGGACAGGGATTACGAGCAGTACTTC. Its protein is CASSHLLRDRDYEQYF.

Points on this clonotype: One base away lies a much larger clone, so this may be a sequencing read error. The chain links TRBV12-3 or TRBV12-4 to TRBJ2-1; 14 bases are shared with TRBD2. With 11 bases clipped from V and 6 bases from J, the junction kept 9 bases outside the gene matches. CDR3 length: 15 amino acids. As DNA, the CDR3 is TGTGCCGGCACCCCGGGACTAGCGGGAGTCAATGAGCAGTTCTTC. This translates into CAGTPGLAGVNEQFF.

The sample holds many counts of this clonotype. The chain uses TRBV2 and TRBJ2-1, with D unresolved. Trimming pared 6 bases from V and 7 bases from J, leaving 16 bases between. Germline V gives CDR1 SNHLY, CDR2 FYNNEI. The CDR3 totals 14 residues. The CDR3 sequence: CASSGSGQANEQFF. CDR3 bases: TGTGCCAGCAGCGGTTCCGGGCAGGCTAATGAGCAGTTCTTC.

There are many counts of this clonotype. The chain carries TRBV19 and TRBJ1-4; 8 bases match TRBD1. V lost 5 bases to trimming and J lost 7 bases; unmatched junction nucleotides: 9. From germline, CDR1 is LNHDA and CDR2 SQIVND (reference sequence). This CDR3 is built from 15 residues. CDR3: CASSLRQGRVEKLFF. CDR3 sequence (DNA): TGTGCCAGTAGTCTTAGACAGGGGAGAGTTGAAAAACTGTTTTTT.

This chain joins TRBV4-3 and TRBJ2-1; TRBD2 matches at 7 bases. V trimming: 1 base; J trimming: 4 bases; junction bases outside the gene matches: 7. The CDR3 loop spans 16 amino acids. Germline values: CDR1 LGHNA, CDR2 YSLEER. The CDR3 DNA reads TGCGCCAGCAGCCAAGGAAGCGGGATGGGGTACAATGAGCAGTTCTTC. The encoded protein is CASSQGSGMGYNEQFF.

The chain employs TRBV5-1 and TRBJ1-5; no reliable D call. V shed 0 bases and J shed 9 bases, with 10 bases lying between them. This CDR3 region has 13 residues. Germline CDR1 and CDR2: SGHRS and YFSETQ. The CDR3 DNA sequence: TGCGCCAGCAGCTTGGGTCCTCAACGGCCCCAGCATTTT. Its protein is CASSLGPQRPQHF.

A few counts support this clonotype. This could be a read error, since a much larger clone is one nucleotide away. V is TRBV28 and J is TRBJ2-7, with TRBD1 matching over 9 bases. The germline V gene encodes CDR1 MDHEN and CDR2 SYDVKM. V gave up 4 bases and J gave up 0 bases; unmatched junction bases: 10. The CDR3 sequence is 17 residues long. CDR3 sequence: CASSSVGQGSSSYEQYF. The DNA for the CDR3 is TGTGCCAGCAGTTCGGTGGGACAGGGATCGAGCTCCTACGAGCAGTACTTC.

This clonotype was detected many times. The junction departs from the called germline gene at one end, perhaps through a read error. The CDR3 sequence is CASSLVSGGTEAFF. CDR3 DNA sequence: TGTGCCAGCAGCTTAGTTAGCGGGGGCACTGAAGCTTTCTTT. This chain uses TRBV5-1 with TRBJ1-1; D may be TRBD1 (5 bases). The CDR3 sequence is 14 residues long. In germline, CDR1 is SGHRS, CDR2 YFSETQ.

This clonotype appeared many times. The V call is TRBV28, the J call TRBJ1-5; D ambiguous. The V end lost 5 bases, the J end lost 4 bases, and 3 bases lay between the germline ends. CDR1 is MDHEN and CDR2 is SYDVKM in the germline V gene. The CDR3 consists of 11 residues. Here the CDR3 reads CASSPNQPQHF. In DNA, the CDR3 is TGTGCCAGCAGTCCTAATCAGCCCCAGCATTTT. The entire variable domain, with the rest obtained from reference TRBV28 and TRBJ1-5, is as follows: DVKVTQSSRYLVKRTGEKVFLECVQDMDHENMFWYRQDPGLGLRLIYFSYDVKMKEKGDIPEGYSVSREKKERFSLILESASTNQTSMYLCASSPNQPQHFGDGTRLSIL.

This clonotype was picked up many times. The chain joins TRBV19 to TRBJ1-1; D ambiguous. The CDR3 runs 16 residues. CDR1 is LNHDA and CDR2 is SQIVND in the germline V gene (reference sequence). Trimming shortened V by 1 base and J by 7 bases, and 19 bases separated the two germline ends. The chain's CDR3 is CASSIVGSVLSGEAFF. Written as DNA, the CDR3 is TGTGCCAGTAGTATAGTTGGCAGCGTCCTTTCCGGTGAAGCTTTCTTT.

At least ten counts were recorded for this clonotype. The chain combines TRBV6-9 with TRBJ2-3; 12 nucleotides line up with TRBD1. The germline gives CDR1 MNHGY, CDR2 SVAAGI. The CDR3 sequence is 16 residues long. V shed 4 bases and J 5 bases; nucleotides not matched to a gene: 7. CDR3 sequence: CASSFRDRGQGDTQYF. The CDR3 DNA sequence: TGTGCCAGCAGTTTCCGGGACAGGGGGCAGGGAGATACGCAGTATTTT.

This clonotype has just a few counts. In nucleotides, the CDR3 is TGCGCCAGTTCTAGCGGGAGTAAGCCGGACGAGCAGTACTTC. Translation: CASSSGSKPDEQYF. V gene TRBV10-2 combines with J gene TRBJ2-7, with 10 positions matching TRBD2. Germline CDR1 WSHSY, CDR2 SAAADI. The CDR3 runs to 14 residues. Losses at the gene ends were 9 bases for V and 5 bases for J; bases not matched to a gene: 10.

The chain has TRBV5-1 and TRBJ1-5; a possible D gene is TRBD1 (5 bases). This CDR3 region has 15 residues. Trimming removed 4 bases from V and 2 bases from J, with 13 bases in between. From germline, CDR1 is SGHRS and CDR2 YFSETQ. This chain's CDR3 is CASSVGDSGNQPQHF. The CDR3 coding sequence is TGCGCCAGCAGCGTGGGAGACAGCGGCAATCAGCCCCAGCATTTT.

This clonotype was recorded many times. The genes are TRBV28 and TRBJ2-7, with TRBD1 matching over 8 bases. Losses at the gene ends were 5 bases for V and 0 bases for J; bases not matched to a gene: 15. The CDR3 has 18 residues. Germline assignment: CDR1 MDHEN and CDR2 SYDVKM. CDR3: CASSPPFGRDRNSYEQYF. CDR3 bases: TGTGCCAGCAGTCCCCCATTCGGCCGGGACAGGAACTCCTACGAGCAGTACTTC. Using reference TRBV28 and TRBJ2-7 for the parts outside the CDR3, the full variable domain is DVKVTQSSRYLVKRTGEKVFLECVQDMDHENMFWYRQDPGLGLRLIYFSYDVKMKEKGDIPEGYSVSREKKERFSLILESASTNQTSMYLCASSPPFGRDRNSYEQYFGPGTRLTVT.

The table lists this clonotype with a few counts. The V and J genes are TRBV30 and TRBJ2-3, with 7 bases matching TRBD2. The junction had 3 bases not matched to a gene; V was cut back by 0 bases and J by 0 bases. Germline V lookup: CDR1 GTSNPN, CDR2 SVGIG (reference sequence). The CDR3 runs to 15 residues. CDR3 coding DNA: TGTGCCTGGAGTGTGGGAGGGATTAGCACAGATACGCAGTATTTT. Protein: CAWSVGGISTDTQYF.

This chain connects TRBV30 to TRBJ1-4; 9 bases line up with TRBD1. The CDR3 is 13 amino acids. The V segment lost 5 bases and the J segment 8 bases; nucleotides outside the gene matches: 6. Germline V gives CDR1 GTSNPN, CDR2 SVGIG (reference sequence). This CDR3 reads CAWDRGRNEKLFF. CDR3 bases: TGTGCCTGGGACAGGGGGAGGAACGAAAAACTGTTTTTT.

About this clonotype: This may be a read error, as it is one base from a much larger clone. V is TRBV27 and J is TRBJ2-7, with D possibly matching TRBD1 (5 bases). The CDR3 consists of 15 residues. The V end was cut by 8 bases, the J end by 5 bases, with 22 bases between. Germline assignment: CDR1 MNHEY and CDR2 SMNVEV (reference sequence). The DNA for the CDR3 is TGTGCCAGCTCACCACCGTCAGGGCCGTTCCACGAGCAGTACTTC. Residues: CASSPPSGPFHEQYF.

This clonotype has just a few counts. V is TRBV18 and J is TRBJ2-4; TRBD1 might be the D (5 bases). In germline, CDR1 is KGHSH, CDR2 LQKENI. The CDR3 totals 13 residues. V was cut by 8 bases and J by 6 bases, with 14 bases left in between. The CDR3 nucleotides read TGTGCCAGCCGCGCGGCAGGGATAAACATTCAGTACTTC. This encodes CASRAAGINIQYF.